Listed below are T cell receptor beta chains from one sample, sequenced in a study of blood T cell repertoires in COVID-19. Produced via immunoSEQ multiplex PCR; TCRdb's table is partial and in-frame only. The sample records 120,000 or so clones, about four fifths being singletons. The sequenced sample was peripheral blood. These receptors were obtained from a woman between 70 and 85 years old with acute or convalescent COVID-19. CDR3s include the opening cysteine and the closing phenylalanine or tryptophan. The order of the fields is D gene, J gene, CDR3 length, V gene, CDR3 protein. The D gene is left open where the match is weak.

d_call: NA; j_call: TRBJ1-1; cdr3_length: 15; v_call: TRBV18; cdr3_aa: CASSSLTLAGTEAFF
d_call: TRBD1; j_call: TRBJ1-3; cdr3_length: 15; v_call: TRBV29-1; cdr3_aa: CSVRQGLSAGNTIYF
d_call: TRBD1; j_call: TRBJ2-1; cdr3_length: 16; v_call: TRBV27; cdr3_aa: CASSVGQTILYNEQFF
d_call: NA; j_call: TRBJ2-2; cdr3_length: 15; v_call: TRBV11-2; cdr3_aa: CASSPVLLNTGELFF
d_call: TRBD2; j_call: TRBJ2-5; cdr3_length: 15; v_call: TRBV2; cdr3_aa: CASNVGGGGQETQYF
d_call: NA; j_call: TRBJ1-2; cdr3_length: 13; v_call: TRBV19; cdr3_aa: CASSTAQGFGYTF
d_call: TRBD1; j_call: TRBJ2-2; cdr3_length: 14; v_call: TRBV6-4; cdr3_aa: CASSRDRGTGELFF
d_call: TRBD2; j_call: TRBJ2-2; cdr3_length: 15; v_call: TRBV5-1; cdr3_aa: CASRVVAGSTGELFF
d_call: TRBD1; j_call: TRBJ1-1; cdr3_length: 10; v_call: TRBV12-3/TRBV12-4; cdr3_aa: CASGQGTAFF
d_call: NA; j_call: TRBJ1-3; cdr3_length: 15; v_call: TRBV18; cdr3_aa: CASSPPRSSGNTIYF
d_call: TRBD1; j_call: TRBJ1-6; cdr3_length: 14; v_call: TRBV2; cdr3_aa: CASSRGQGGSPLHF
d_call: TRBD1; j_call: TRBJ2-3; cdr3_length: 15; v_call: TRBV2; cdr3_aa: CASSVRQGSTDTQYF
d_call: NA; j_call: TRBJ1-6; cdr3_length: 13; v_call: TRBV6-5; cdr3_aa: CASSRRGNSPLHF
d_call: TRBD2; j_call: TRBJ2-7; cdr3_length: 15; v_call: TRBV5-1; cdr3_aa: CASSRTSGTRGEQYF
d_call: TRBD1; j_call: TRBJ1-2; cdr3_length: 15; v_call: TRBV29-1; cdr3_aa: CSVEDLGAGGYGYTF
d_call: TRBD1; j_call: TRBJ1-2; cdr3_length: 15; v_call: TRBV4-1; cdr3_aa: CASSPQGQGAGGYTF